A single sample gave rise to the 19 T cell receptor beta chains below, sequenced in a study of regulatory T cells in long-lasting Graves disease. Regarding time point: persistent/refractory GD, antithyroid drugs over 5 years with positive TRAb. The TCR library was made from RNA that had been extracted from PBMCs in TRIzol. Building the TCR beta libraries relied on iRepertoire HTBI primers, and CDR3 regions underwent Arm-PCR. Each CDR3 protein is one row after TCRdb ran MiXCR on the multiplex PCR reads. This table has around 400,000 distinct CDR3 sequences, roughly 24% appearing once. Sequencing was performed on peripheral blood mononuclear cells (PBMCs), taken when the disease was refractory, from a patient treated with antithyroid drugs. The receptors shown here come from a woman in her forties with Graves disease.

This clonotype was observed a few times. This may be a read error, as it is one base from a much larger clone. The rearrangement joins TRBV28 to TRBJ2-7; 8 nucleotides agree with TRBD2. The CDR3 loop spans 15 amino acids. Germline V gene sequence: CDR1 MDHEN, CDR2 SYDVKM. The CDR3 bases are TGTGCCAGCACCCTATTAGCGGGACGGTCCTACGGGCAGTACTTC. It codes for CASTLLAGRSYGQYF.

Notes on this clonotype: It differs at one base from a far larger clone, so likely a read error. The chain couples TRBV12-3 or TRBV12-4 to TRBJ1-5; D is possibly TRBD1 (6 bases). The CDR3 sequence is 13 residues long. The CDR3 nucleotides read TGTGCCAACAGTGAACAGGGATACCAGCCCCAGCATTTT. Translating gives CANSEQGYQPQHF.

The J gene is TRBJ1-5, the V gene TRBV6-5, with D possibly matching TRBD1 (5 bases). CDR3 length: 16 amino acids. Trimming stripped 4 bases from V and 7 bases from J, with 20 bases between. Looked up from germline, CDR1 is MNHEY and CDR2 is SVGAGI. The CDR3 here is CASSSDIRGSLQPQHF. DNA of the CDR3: TGTGCCAGCAGTTCGGACATCCGGGGAAGTTTGCAGCCCCAGCATTTT.

The chain couples TRBV7-8 to TRBJ2-3; tentatively, D is TRBD1 (6 bases). The CDR3 sequence is 14 residues long. CDR1 and CDR2 (germline): SGHVS, FQNEAQ. Deletions cut 5 bases from V and 1 base from J, with 10 bases between. The CDR3 DNA is TGTGCCAGCAGCGTGGACAGCCGCACAGATACGCAGTATTTT. Translation gives CASSVDSRTDTQYF.

This clonotype was seen a few times. The CDR3 DNA reads as TGCAGCGTTCGCCCGGACAGGGACGGAACATTGTTTTTT. This codes for CSVRPDRDGTLFF. The genes are TRBV29-1 and TRBJ1-4, with TRBD1 matching 8 bases. Looked up from germline, CDR1 is SQVTM and CDR2 is ANQGSEA. The V segment lost 5 bases and the J segment 15 bases; nucleotides outside the gene matches: 14. The CDR3 extends over 13 amino acids.

This clonotype was observed a few times. In DNA, the CDR3 is TGTGCCAGCAGCCTGAGGGGGACAAACACTGAAGCTTTCTTT. It encodes CASSLRGTNTEAFF. V gene TRBV13 combines with J gene TRBJ1-1; tentative D call: TRBD1 (6 bases). Germline lookup yields CDR1 PRHDT and CDR2 FYEKMQ (reference sequence). Trimming removed 5 bases from V and 2 bases from J, with 12 bases in between. The CDR3 has 14 residues.

This clonotype was seen a handful of times. The CDR3 DNA sequence: TGTGCCAGCAGCGCCGATAGCGGGAGCTCCGAGCAGTACTTC. Protein product: CASSADSGSSEQYF. The rearrangement uses TRBV7-9 and TRBJ2-7, with 9 bases that match TRBD2. After removal of 5 bases from V and 6 bases from J, the junction contained 8 bases not matched to a gene. Germline-derived CDR1 and CDR2 are SEHNR and FQNEAQ (reference sequence). The length of the CDR3 is 14 residues.

This clonotype was found a few times. This chain uses TRBV20-1 with TRBJ2-1; 13 bases match TRBD2. Germline V gene lookup returns CDR1 DFQATT and CDR2 SNEGSKA (reference sequence). This CDR3 comprises 16 residues. The V segment lost 4 bases and the J segment 8 bases; nucleotides outside the gene matches: 11. The CDR3 sequence: CSANKLAGGPRDEQFF. The CDR3 nucleotides read TGCAGTGCTAATAAACTAGCGGGAGGGCCTAGGGATGAGCAGTTCTTC.

About this clonotype: A much larger clone is a single base away; this may be a read error. Here the CDR3 omits its conserved ending phenylalanine or tryptophan, so a read error is the likely source. The chain uses TRBV20-1 and TRBJ2-5; no clear D gene. This CDR3 is 11 amino acids long. Trimming stripped 1 base from V and 1 base from J, with 1 base between. The germline CDR1 and CDR2 sequences are DFQATT and SNEGSKA (reference sequence). The CDR3 spells CSARVQETQYL. The CDR3 nucleotides read TGCAGTGCTAGAGTCCAAGAGACCCAGTACCTC.

This clonotype was found many times. J is TRBJ2-2 and V is TRBV7-9; D may match TRBD1 or TRBD2 (6 bases each). The CDR3 totals 16 residues. Trimming removed 8 bases from V and 0 bases from J, with 16 bases in between. CDR1 is SEHNR, CDR2 FQNEAQ, per germline (reference sequence). The CDR3 nucleotides are TGTGCCAGCCACGCTTGGGGGGCTACGAACACCGGGGAGCTGTTTTTT. Translating gives CASHAWGATNTGELFF.

Comments on this clonotype: One end of the junction varies from germline; a read error may be responsible. The chain has TRBV5-8 and TRBJ2-7; perhaps TRBD2 as D (6 bases). Germline V gene sequence: CDR1 SGHTS, CDR2 YDEGEE. CDR3 size: 17 residues. The CDR3 protein is CASSSRRSAGGSYGQYF. The CDR3 DNA follows: TGTGCCAGCAGCTCACGAAGGTCGGCCGGAGGGTCCTACGGGCAGTACTTC.

This chain connects TRBV30 to TRBJ1-1, with D uncertain. CDR3 length: 13 residues. The V end lost 1 base, the J end lost 5 bases, and 11 bases lay between the germline ends. CDR1 and CDR2 from the germline V gene are GTSNPN and SVGIG (reference sequence). CDR3 bases: TGTGCCTGGAGTGCAAGCGGGAAGACTGAAGCTTTCTTT. Translating it yields CAWSASGKTEAFF.

The rearrangement uses TRBV9 and TRBJ2-6; TRBD1 is a possible D gene (5 bases). The CDR3 is made up of 14 amino acids. Germline V CDR1 and CDR2: SGDLS, YYNGEE. Trimming took 2 bases from V and 11 from J, leaving 14 bases between them. The CDR3 loop is CASSVGTGPDVLTF. The CDR3 coding sequence is TGTGCCAGCAGCGTTGGAACAGGCCCAGACGTCCTGACTTTC.

This clonotype was detected ten times or more. The chain combines TRBV28 with TRBJ2-7; 10 nucleotides agree with TRBD2. CDR3 size: 22 residues. Trimming at V came to 6 bases and at J to 1 base, leaving 27 bases not matched to a gene. Germline CDR1 reads MDHEN; CDR2 reads SYDVKM. The CDR3 DNA reads TGTGCCAGCAGAGCCCTAATGTACGGGGTCTCCGGGACTAGCGAGATATCCTACGAGCAGTACTTC. It is translated as CASRALMYGVSGTSEISYEQYF.

The chain is built from TRBV7-9 and TRBJ2-2, with D possibly TRBD2 on 5 matching bases. Trimming left V 2 bases short and J 0 bases short, with 10 bases between. In germline, CDR1 is SEHNR, CDR2 FQNEAQ (reference sequence). The CDR3 runs to 16 residues. CDR3 bases: TGTGCCAGCAGCTTAAGGGAGACTACGAACACCGGGGAGCTGTTTTTT. Protein product: CASSLRETTNTGELFF. Looking up the rest from reference TRBV7-9 and TRBJ2-2 gives the full variable domain: DTGVSQNPRHKITKRGQNVTFRCDPISEHNRLYWYRQTLGQGPEFLTYFQNEAQLEKSRLLSDRFSAERPKGSFSTLEIQRTEQGDSAMYLCASSLRETTNTGELFFGEGSRLTVL.

This clonotype has ten or more counts. The chain uses TRBV11-2 and TRBJ2-6; D perhaps matches TRBD1 (5 bases). This CDR3 has 16 amino acids. In germline, CDR1 is SGHAT, CDR2 FQNNGV. V dropped 2 bases and J dropped 2 bases, with 10 bases sitting between them. CDR3 nucleotide sequence: TGTGCCAGCAGCTTACTTTCAGGGACTGGGGCCAACGTCCTGACTTTC. It is translated as CASSLLSGTGANVLTF.

This rearrangement joins TRBV3-1 to TRBJ2-5, with D uncertain. The CDR3 consists of 14 residues. V lost 3 bases and J lost 5, with 13 bases in between. Germline CDR1 and CDR2: LGHDT and YNNKEL (reference sequence). The CDR3 DNA sequence: TGTGCCAGCAGCCACCCGGGTCTTGAGGAGACCCAGTACTTC. Translating it yields CASSHPGLEETQYF.

The chain joins TRBV4-1 to TRBJ1-2; D might be TRBD1 (5 bases). Trimming removed 4 bases at V and 3 bases at J, with 12 bases between. The CDR3 spans 14 residues. The germline V gene encodes CDR1 MGHRA and CDR2 YSYEKL. This CDR3 is CASSRRDADYGYTF. CDR3 nucleotide sequence: TGCGCCAGCAGCCGGCGGGACGCCGACTATGGCTACACCTTC.

The rearrangement uses TRBV30 and TRBJ1-3; D is unclear. The V end lost 4 bases, the J end lost 3 bases, and 16 bases lay between the germline ends. The CDR3 has 15 amino acids. Per the germline V gene, CDR1 is GTSNPN and CDR2 is SVGIG (reference sequence). In nucleotides, the CDR3 is TGTGCCTGGATCAGAGGCGGAATCGGTGGAAACACCATATATTTT. It encodes CAWIRGGIGGNTIYF.